This T cell receptor (beta chain) was recorded in a study of blood T cell repertoires in COVID-19 (TCRdb year 2020). In terms of the full investigation: Collaborator samples came from the United States, Italy and Spain and covered acute and convalescent phases of COVID-19. The samples were drawn from the first 160 participants of the ongoing ImmuneRACE study and from 1,254 subjects provided by 6 global collaborators. The sample metadata nearly always contained a de-identified subject ID, COVID-19 status, age in years and sex. The prospective study material was composed of cDNA or gDNA derived from T cells, B-cell-depleted T cells, or PBMCs. A freely available public database, intended as a resource for researchers studying the immune response to SARS-CoV-2, is where the repertoires were released. Deeply sampled blood TCRbeta repertoires from subjects exposed to, actively infected with, or recovered from COVID-19 were included in the dataset. HLA class I and class II types, where available, came from metadata supplied by the sample provider rather than from assay-based typing.

In the prospective study, participants were roughly 18 to 95 years old, resided in around 25 geographic areas of the United States, and were enrolled through a virtual design. Cohort assignment in the prospective study relied on participant-reported clinical history from a screening survey and a study questionnaire. ImmuneRACE Cohort 3 recovered participants were defined by two consecutive negative NP/OP PCR tests, healthcare professional clearance, or symptom resolution. Mobile phlebotomists in the prospective study collected whole blood, serum and a nasopharyngeal or oropharyngeal swab from every participant. Over a roughly 2-month period, participants in the prospective study had the option of providing additional blood draws and questionnaires. Before DNA extraction, prospective study blood samples were shipped either frozen or at room temperature. The germline V gene (reference sequence) sets CDR1 to SEHNR and CDR2 to FQNEAQ. Measured from the cysteine to the phenylalanine, the CDR3 is 15 residues long. Just the 45-base CDR3 DNA is kept, in frame starting at base 1. V and J are trimmed by 5 bases and 5 bases, and the gene matches miss 8 bases of the junction.

The immunoSEQ Assay, a bias-controlled multiplex PCR, was used to amplify TCRbeta CDR3 regions from genomic DNA. Turning to the authors' computational methods: The number of nucleated cells in each sample was estimated from the amplification of reference gene primers within the assay. Sequence reads were collapsed and filtered to measure the absolute abundance of every unique TCRbeta CDR3 rearrangement. For each sample, productive Simpson clonality was calculated by taking the square root of Simpson's diversity index across productive rearrangements. TCRdb stores this immuneACCESS table with in-frame sequences only. Part of the clones is absent; in the studies checked, under half of the shortfall reflects unresolved V genes, and no reason is known for the rest. The DNA gave D and trimming, while V, J and clone size come from that table. The sample table lists roughly 380,000 clones, more than 85% of them with a count of one. The biggest ten clones account for approximately 3.1% of the sample.

Overall results and qualifications from the work: The quantity of clinical and demographic metadata differed by source and by participant and was supplied without curation.

In the case of this clone: Its antigen remains unidentified. Base qualities are not recorded, but no much larger clone differs from it by a single base.

The clonotype was recovered from a woman in her 30s who had recovered from COVID-19. The chain is assembled from TRBV7-9 and TRBJ2-5, and 10 junction bases match TRBD2. The sequenced material came from PBMCs or T cells enriched from blood (not recorded which). The DNA sequence is as follows: TGTGCCAGCAGCCCCAACCCAGCGGGAGGGGAGACCCAGTACTTC. The resulting protein is CASSPNPAGGETQYF.